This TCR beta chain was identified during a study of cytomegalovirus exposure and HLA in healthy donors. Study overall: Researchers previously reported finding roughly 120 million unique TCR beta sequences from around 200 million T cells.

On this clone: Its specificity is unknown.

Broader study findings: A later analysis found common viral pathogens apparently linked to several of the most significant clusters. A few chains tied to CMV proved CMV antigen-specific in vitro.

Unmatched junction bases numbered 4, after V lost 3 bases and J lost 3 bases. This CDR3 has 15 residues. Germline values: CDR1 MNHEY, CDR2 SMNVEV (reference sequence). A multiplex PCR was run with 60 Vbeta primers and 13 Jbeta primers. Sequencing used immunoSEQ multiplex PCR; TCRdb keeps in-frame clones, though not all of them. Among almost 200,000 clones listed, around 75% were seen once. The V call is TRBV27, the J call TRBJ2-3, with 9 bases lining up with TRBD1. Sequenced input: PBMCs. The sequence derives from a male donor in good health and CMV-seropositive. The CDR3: CASSLGTGLTDTQYF. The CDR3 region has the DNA TGTGCCAGCAGTTTGGGGACAGGGTTGACAGATACGCAGTATTTT.